This T cell receptor beta chain was sequenced during a study of technical replicates of blood from a few donors. This CDR3 has 22 residues. Repertoires were generated with immunoSEQ multiplex PCR, while TCRdb's copy carries only in-frame clones and drops some. The sample shows about 12,000 clones, 93% of them seen only once. This TCR was recovered from a human donor in good health. The chain employs TRBV21-1 and TRBJ2-3; the table calls TRBD1, which could not be checked here. TRBV21-1 is tagged as a pseudogene. The sequenced sample consisted of PBMCs. This chain's CDR3 is CASSKGVGGTGNPGQGTDTQYF. The CDR3 bases are TGTGCCAGCAGCAAAGGGGTCGGAGGGACAGGAAACCCGGGACAAGGCACAGATACGCAGTATTTT.